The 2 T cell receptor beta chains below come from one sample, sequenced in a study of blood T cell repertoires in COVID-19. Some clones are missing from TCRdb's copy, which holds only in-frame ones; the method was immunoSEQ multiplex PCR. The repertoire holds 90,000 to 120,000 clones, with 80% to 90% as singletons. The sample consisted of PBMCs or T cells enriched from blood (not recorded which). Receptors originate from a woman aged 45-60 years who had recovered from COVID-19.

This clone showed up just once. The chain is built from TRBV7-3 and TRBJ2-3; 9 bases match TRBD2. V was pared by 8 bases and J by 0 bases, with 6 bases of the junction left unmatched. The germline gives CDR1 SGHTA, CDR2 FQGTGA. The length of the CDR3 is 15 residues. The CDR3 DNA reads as TGTGCCAGCGCGGCGGGAGGGGTTAGCACAGATACGCAGTATTTT. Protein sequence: CASAAGGVSTDTQYF.

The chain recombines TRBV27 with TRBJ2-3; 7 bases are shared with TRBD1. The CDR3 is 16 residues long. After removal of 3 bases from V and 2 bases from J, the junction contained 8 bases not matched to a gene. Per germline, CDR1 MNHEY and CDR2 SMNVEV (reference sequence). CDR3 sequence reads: CASSFPGQRNTDTQYF. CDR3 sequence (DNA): TGTGCCAGCAGTTTCCCGGGACAGCGAAACACAGATACGCAGTATTTT.